This T cell receptor (beta chain) was retrieved from a study of T cells expressing NK-cell markers (dated by TCRdb to the early 2020s). General notes on the study: Three sorted T-cell subsets (CD3+CD56+NKG2C+, CD3+CD56+NKG2C- and CD3+CD56-NKG2C+) from fewer than 10 donors had their TCR beta-chain repertoires profiled. Libraries were sequenced as 2 x 150 bp reads on Illumina HiSeq 2000/2500, MiSeq or NextSeq. All eight donors whose samples were sequenced were randomly selected healthy volunteers, three of them men and five women. Seven of the eight sequenced donors were HCMV-seropositive and one was HCMV-seronegative. What the study reported, not specific to this receptor: For 5 or 6 donors, the dominant CD3+CD56+NKG2C+ clonotypes were among the top 10 CD8+ clonotypes and accounted for roughly 1.0-7.5% of CD8+ T cells. Those dominant clonotypes were again the most abundant among CD3+CD56-NKG2C+ cells in four donors, at roughly 25-65%. Whether the expanded NKG2C-expressing T cell clones were specific for HCMV antigens was left unclear.

About this clonotype: What antigen it recognizes has not been identified.

To determine HCMV serostatus, a commercial ELISA kit was used to detect HCMV-specific IgG in serum. Ficoll density gradient centrifugation was used to isolate peripheral blood mononuclear cells from blood. Measured from the cysteine to the phenylalanine, the CDR3 is 14 residues long. No nucleotide data were recorded. Sequencer: Illumina HiSeq 2000. 5'RACE template switching, by which a universal primer site and unique molecular identifiers were added, was used to make TCR beta cDNA libraries. Priming for cDNA synthesis came from the TCR beta constant segment, and two successive PCR amplification steps followed. From the authors' description of their analysis: MIGEC was used to demultiplex reads and group the reads by UMI, and MiTCR was used to assemble and quantify clonotypes. Only TCR cDNA sequences supported by at least two reads were kept to exclude erroneous sequences. The tcR package was used for downstream repertoire analysis, and clonotypes were matched between fractions using CDR3 nucleotide sequence together with V segment. VDJmatch was used to annotate antigen specificity against VDJdb, with one amino acid substitution allowed in CDR3. TCRdb reprocessed the reads and assigns one entry to each CDR3 protein sequence, leaving out DNA. What appears here as the V and J calls and clone size reflects TCRdb's work, not the paper's. This sample's table has entries for about 390,000 distinct CDR3 sequences. About 10% of the sample is taken by the ten largest.

The chain is encoded by TRBV12-3 or TRBV12-4 joined to TRBJ1-1; as DNA is missing, the TRBD1 call by TCRdb cannot be tested. Sequencing was done on a sample of blood T cells: a sorted CD56 or NKG2C T cell subset, CD4+ or CD8+ T cells, or bulk PBMC T cells (not recorded which). The receptor comes from a woman in her forties or fifties in good health. Donor details come from another sample of the same person, matched by shared clones. The CDR3 protein: CASARAGSRTEAFF.